This T cell receptor beta chain was observed in a study of T cell clusters in autoimmune cytopenias. Comment on this clonotype: As yet, its antigen is unknown.

One tube held mixed TRB-A and TRB-B primer pools for touch-down PCR. Each CDR3 protein gets one entry in TCRdb, which reprocessed the multiplex PCR reads and gives no DNA. This sample's table reports around 2,700 distinct CDR3 sequences. Each sample's input was 250 ng genomic DNA, some 38,000 genome equivalents. Whole-study findings and limits: TRB repertoire shifts in secondary cytopenia and chronic lymphocytic leukemia mostly reflected lymphoma, not autoimmunity.

The germline V gene encodes CDR1 KGHSH and CDR2 LQKENI. This CDR3 has 16 residues. This chain joins TRBV18 and TRBJ2-1; TCRdb's D gene call, TRBD2, goes unchecked for lack of DNA. The TCR sequence derives from a human donor with an autoimmune cytopenia, with autoimmune hepatitis or in good health (not recorded which). Sequencing was carried out using peripheral blood. The CDR3 reads CASSPPSGGFYNEQFF.